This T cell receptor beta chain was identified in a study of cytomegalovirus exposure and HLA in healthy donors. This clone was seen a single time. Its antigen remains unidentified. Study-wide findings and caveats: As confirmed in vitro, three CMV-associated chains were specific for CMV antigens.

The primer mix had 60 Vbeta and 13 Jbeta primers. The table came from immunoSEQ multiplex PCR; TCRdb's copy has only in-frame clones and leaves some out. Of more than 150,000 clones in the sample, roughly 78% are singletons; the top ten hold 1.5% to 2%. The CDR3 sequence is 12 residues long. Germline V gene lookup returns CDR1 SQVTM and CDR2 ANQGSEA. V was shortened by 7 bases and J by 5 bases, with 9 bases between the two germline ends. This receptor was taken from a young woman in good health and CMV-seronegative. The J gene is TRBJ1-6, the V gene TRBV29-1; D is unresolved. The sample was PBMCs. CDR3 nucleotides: TGCAGCGCGGGATCACATAATTCACCCCTCCACTTT. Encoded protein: CSAGSHNSPLHF.